The 17 T cell receptor beta chains listed next were all sequenced from one sample in a study of beta chain features in type 1 diabetes. Study-level findings and limits: Within each of all four CD4+ subsets, Type 1 diabetes patients had TCRB CDR3s that were moderately but significantly shorter.

Antigens of these TCRs are unknown. The sequenced template was cDNA made from the entire isolated RNA. TCRdb's copy holds only in-frame clones and misses some; the assay was immunoSEQ multiplex PCR. The sample holds 140,000 to 150,000 clones, about 13% seen once. Sequencing was performed on central memory CD4+ T cells from blood. Every receptor here comes from a man aged 18 to 29 with type 1 diabetes.

The chain couples TRBV7-9 to TRBJ2-3; possibly TRBD1 for D (5 bases). The CDR3 length is 14 residues. With 5 bases removed from V and 6 bases from J, the gap between germline ends came to 15 bases. The germline V gene has CDR1 SEHNR and CDR2 FQNEAQ (reference sequence). CDR3 sequence: CASSPSLGPDTQYF. DNA for the CDR3: TGTGCCAGCAGCCCCTCCTTGGGGCCGGATACGCAGTATTTT.

This clone was found many times. The same CDR3 also results from other DNA sequences found in this sample. The rearrangement uses TRBV7-2 and TRBJ1-4, with D tentatively TRBD1 (6 bases). This CDR3 has 12 amino acids. The V and J ends lost 4 bases and 8 bases respectively, with 8 bases between them. Germline V gene data show CDR1 as SGHTA and CDR2 as FQGNSA. The CDR3 DNA is TGTGCCAGCAGCTCCGACAGGGAAAAACTGTTTTTT. Amino acids: CASSSDREKLFF. Full variable domain (remainder filled in from reference TRBV7-2 and TRBJ1-4): GAGVSQSPSNKVTEKGKDVELRCDPISGHTALYWYRQSLGQGLEFLIYFQGNSAPDKSGLPSDRFSAERTGGSVSTLTIQRTQQEDSAVYLCASSSDREKLFFGSGTQLSVL.

This clone was picked up a small number of times. The chain links TRBV9 to TRBJ1-1; 7 bases align to TRBD1. Germline V CDR1 and CDR2: SGDLS, YYNGEE. V dropped 6 bases and J dropped 8; count of bases not matched to a gene: 4. The CDR3 spans 11 residues. The CDR3 region has the DNA TGTGCCAGCAACGGACAGGTAGAAGCTTTCTTT. Protein sequence: CASNGQVEAFF.

The chain recombines TRBV30 with TRBJ1-2; 7 positions match TRBD1. CDR1 is GTSNPN, CDR2 SVGIG, per germline (reference sequence). V dropped 4 bases and J dropped 5; count of bases not matched to a gene: 7. The CDR3 totals 13 residues. CDR3 bases: TGTGCCTGGACCCCTGGGACAGCTTATGGCTACACCTTC. Protein product: CAWTPGTAYGYTF.

The sample holds many counts of this clone. The chain recombines TRBV15 with TRBJ2-7, with D hard to call. In germline, CDR1 is LNHNV, CDR2 YYDKDF (reference sequence). CDR3 size: 13 residues. V lost 0 bases and J lost 2, with 5 bases in between. The CDR3 coding sequence is TGTGCCACCAGCAGAGATTTCGCCTACGAGCAGTACTTC. Amino acid sequence: CATSRDFAYEQYF. The full variable domain, its missing parts supplied by reference TRBV15 and TRBJ2-7, is DAMVIQNPRYQVTQFGKPVTLSCSQTLNHNVMYWYQQKSSQAPKLLFHYYDKDFNNEADTPDNFQSRRPNTSFCFLDIRSPGLGDTAMYLCATSRDFAYEQYFGPGTRLTVT.

The table lists this clone with many counts. The V call is TRBV9, the J call TRBJ1-6; D remains ambiguous. Germline V gives CDR1 SGDLS, CDR2 YYNGEE. The CDR3 is made up of 14 amino acids. Trimming cost V 2 bases and J 7 bases, with 10 bases left between them. The CDR3 DNA sequence: TGTGCCAGCAGCGTGCTGGGCACAAATTCACCCCTCCACTTT. It encodes CASSVLGTNSPLHF.

The chain carries TRBV18 and TRBJ2-7, with D possibly matching TRBD1 (5 bases). CDR1 and CDR2 (germline): KGHSH, LQKENI. This CDR3 has 15 amino acids. The V gene lost 0 bases and the J gene lost 0 bases, with 9 bases spanning the gap. CDR3 sequence (DNA): TGTGCCAGCTCACCACCGGGTAGGGGCTCCTACGAGCAGTACTTC. It translates to CASSPPGRGSYEQYF. Filled out from reference TRBV18 and TRBJ2-7, the complete variable domain reads NAGVMQNPRHLVRRRGQEARLRCSPMKGHSHVYWYRQLPEEGLKFMVYLQKENIIDESGMPKERFSAEFPKEGPSILRIQQVVRGDSAAYFCASSPPGRGSYEQYFGPGTRLTVT.

The V call is TRBV29-1, the J call TRBJ2-2; D ambiguous. The CDR3 runs to 14 residues. V was clipped by 4 bases and J by 4 bases, with 13 bases between them. In germline, CDR1 is SQVTM, CDR2 ANQGSEA. The CDR3 reads CSVGGSTSTGELFF. The CDR3 nucleotides read TGCAGCGTTGGAGGCAGCACGTCCACCGGGGAGCTGTTTTTT.

This chain uses TRBV6-1 with TRBJ2-5; either TRBD1 or TRBD2 may fit D (5 bases each). Germline lookup yields CDR1 MNHNS and CDR2 SASEGT. V was clipped by 2 bases and J by 0 bases, with 10 bases between them. This CDR3 has 15 amino acids. The CDR3 is CASSERWGNQETQYF. CDR3 nucleotide sequence: TGTGCCAGCAGTGAAAGGTGGGGGAACCAAGAGACCCAGTACTTC.

This clone was detected a few times. The V and J genes are TRBV6-5 and TRBJ2-3; D is uncertain. V lost 0 bases and J 3 bases, leaving 7 bases between the germline ends. In germline, CDR1 is MNHEY, CDR2 SVGAGI. CDR3 length equals 14 residues. The CDR3 DNA follows: TGTGCCAGCAGTTACTCCGCACTTACAGATACGCAGTATTTT. It is translated as CASSYSALTDTQYF.

V is TRBV5-1 and J is TRBJ1-2; D might be TRBD1 (5 bases). Germline V gene sequence: CDR1 SGHRS, CDR2 YFSETQ. This CDR3 contains 14 residues. V dropped 4 bases and J dropped 6 bases, with 16 bases sitting between them. This chain's CDR3 is CASSPNGGDDGYTF. The DNA for the CDR3 is TGCGCCAGCAGCCCCAACGGGGGGGATGATGGCTACACCTTC.

This clone showed up just a few times. This chain links TRBV19 with TRBJ1-1, with 7 bases that match TRBD1. The CDR3 consists of 17 residues. The J segment lost 1 base and the V segment lost 5 bases, leaving 13 bases of the junction unmatched. Germline assignment: CDR1 LNHDA and CDR2 SQIVND (reference sequence). The CDR3 bases are TGTGCCAGTAGTCCCGGAGGGGACAGTTCAACGAACACTGAAGCTTTCTTT. Residues: CASSPGGDSSTNTEAFF.

Here the CDR3 DNA reads TGTGCCAGCAGCACCTCGACAGGGGGCACAGATACGCAGTATTTT. Amino acid sequence: CASSTSTGGTDTQYF. This chain uses TRBV7-9 with TRBJ2-3; 8 nucleotides agree with TRBD1. CDR3 length equals 15 residues. With 5 bases clipped from V and 1 base from J, the junction kept 5 bases outside the gene matches. From germline, CDR1 is SEHNR and CDR2 FQNEAQ (reference sequence).

V gene TRBV30 combines with J gene TRBJ2-3; D call uncertain. Trimming cost V 3 bases and J 1 base, with 11 bases left between them. Per germline, CDR1 GTSNPN and CDR2 SVGIG (reference sequence). This CDR3 region has 14 residues. The CDR3 nucleotides are TGTGCCTGGAGGGGGTTTCTTGGCACAGATACGCAGTATTTT. This codes for CAWRGFLGTDTQYF.

The genes are TRBV7-9 and TRBJ1-2, with no clear D. The CDR3 length is 13 residues. CDR1 and CDR2 (germline): SEHNR, FQNEAQ (reference sequence). Trimming took 6 bases from V and 1 from J, leaving 9 bases between them. CDR3 region: CASSYDGNYGYTF. The CDR3 bases are TGTGCCAGCAGTTACGACGGTAACTATGGCTACACCTTC.

The chain carries TRBV5-1 and TRBJ1-6; D gene uncertain. Per germline, CDR1 SGHRS and CDR2 YFSETQ. V was shortened by 4 bases and J by 7 bases, with 12 bases between the two germline ends. This CDR3 has 14 residues. The CDR3: CASSPGPSNSPLHF. DNA for the CDR3: TGCGCCAGCAGCCCTGGACCGAGCAATTCACCCCTCCACTTT.

This clone came up a few times. This sequence joins TRBV28 and TRBJ1-1; D not certain. Trimming stripped 7 bases from V and 1 base from J, with 16 bases between. Germline-derived CDR1 and CDR2 are MDHEN and SYDVKM. This CDR3 comprises 15 residues. The DNA of the CDR3 is TGTGCCAGCATTACGGCAGGCCAAGAGAACACTGAAGCTTTCTTT. Translated, it gives CASITAGQENTEAFF.